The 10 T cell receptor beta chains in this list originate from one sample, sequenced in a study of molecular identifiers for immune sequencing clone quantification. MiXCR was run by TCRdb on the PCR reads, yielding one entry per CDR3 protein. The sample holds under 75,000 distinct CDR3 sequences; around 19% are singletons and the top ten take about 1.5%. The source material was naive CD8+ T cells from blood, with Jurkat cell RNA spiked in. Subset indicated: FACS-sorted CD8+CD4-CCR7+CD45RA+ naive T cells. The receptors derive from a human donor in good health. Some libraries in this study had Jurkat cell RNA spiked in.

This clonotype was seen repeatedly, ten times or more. The CDR3 region has the DNA TGTGCCAGCAGTTATGAGTGGGGCCCAGCGGCGATAGGGGAGCAGTACTTC. Its translation: CASSYEWGPAAIGEQYF. The chain carries TRBV6-5 and TRBJ2-7; D is possibly TRBD1 or TRBD2 (5 bases each). This CDR3 is built from 17 residues. V dropped 3 bases and J dropped 7 bases, with 25 bases sitting between them. Germline CDR1 MNHEY, CDR2 SVGAGI.

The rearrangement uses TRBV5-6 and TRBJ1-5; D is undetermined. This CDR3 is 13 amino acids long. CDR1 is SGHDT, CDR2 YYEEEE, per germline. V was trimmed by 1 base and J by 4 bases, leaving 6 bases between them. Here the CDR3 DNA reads TGTGCCAGCAGCTTGTCCGGGAATCAGCCCCAGCATTTT. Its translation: CASSLSGNQPQHF.

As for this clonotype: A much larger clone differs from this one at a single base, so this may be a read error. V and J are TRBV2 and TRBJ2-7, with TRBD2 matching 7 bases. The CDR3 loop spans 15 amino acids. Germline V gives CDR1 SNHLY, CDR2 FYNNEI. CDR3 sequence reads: CASSDGQTSSYGQYF. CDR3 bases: TGTGCCAGCAGTGACGGCCAGACTAGCTCCTACGGGCAGTACTTC. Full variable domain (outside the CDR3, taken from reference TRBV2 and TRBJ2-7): EPEVTQTPSHQVTQMGQEVILRCVPISNHLYFYWYRQILGQKVEFLVSFYNNEISEKSEIFDDQFSVERPDGSNFTLKIRSTKLEDSAMYFCASSDGQTSSYGQYFGPGTRLTVT.

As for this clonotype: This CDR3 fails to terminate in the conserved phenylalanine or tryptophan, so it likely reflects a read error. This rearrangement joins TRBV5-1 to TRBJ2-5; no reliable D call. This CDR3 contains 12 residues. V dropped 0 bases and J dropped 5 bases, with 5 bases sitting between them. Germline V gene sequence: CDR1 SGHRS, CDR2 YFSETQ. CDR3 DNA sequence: TGCGCCAGCAGCTTGGTGGGGGAGACCCAGTACCTC. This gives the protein CASSLVGETQYL.

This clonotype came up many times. The DNA of the CDR3 is TGTGCCAGCAGCATGACTAGCGGGGCTTCCTACGAGCAGTACTTC. It yields the protein CASSMTSGASYEQYF. This sequence joins TRBV7-9 and TRBJ2-7; 11 nucleotides line up with TRBD2. The J segment lost 1 base and the V segment lost 5 bases, leaving 4 bases of the junction unmatched. The V gene's germline CDR1 is SEHNR and CDR2 FQNEAQ (reference sequence). The CDR3 contains 15 residues.

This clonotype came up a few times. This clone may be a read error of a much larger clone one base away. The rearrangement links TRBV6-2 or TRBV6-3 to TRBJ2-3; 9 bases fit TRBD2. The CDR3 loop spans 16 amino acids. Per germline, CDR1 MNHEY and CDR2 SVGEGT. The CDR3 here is CASSYYSGRGADTRYF. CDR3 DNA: TGTGCCAGCAGTTACTATAGCGGGAGAGGCGCAGATACGCGGTATTTT.

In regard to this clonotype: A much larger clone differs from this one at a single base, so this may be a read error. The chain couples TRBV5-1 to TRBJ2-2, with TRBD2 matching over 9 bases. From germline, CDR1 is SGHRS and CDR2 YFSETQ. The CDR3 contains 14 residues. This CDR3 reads CATRTSANTGEPFF. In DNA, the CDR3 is TGCGCCACGAGGACTAGCGCTAACACCGGGGAGCCGTTTTTT. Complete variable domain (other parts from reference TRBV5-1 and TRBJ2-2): KAGVTQTPRYLIKTRGQQVTLSCSPISGHRSVSWYQQTPGQGLQFLFEYFSETQRNKGNFPGRFSGRQFSNSRSEMNVSTLELGDSALYLCATRTSANTGEPFFGEGSRLTVL.

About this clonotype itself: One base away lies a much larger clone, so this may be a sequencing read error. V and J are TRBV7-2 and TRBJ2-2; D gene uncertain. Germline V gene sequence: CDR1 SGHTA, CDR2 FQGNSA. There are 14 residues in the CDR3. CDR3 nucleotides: TGTGCCTGCAGCTTTACAAGGGCCCCCGGGGAGCTGTTTTTT. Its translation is CACSFTRAPGELFF.

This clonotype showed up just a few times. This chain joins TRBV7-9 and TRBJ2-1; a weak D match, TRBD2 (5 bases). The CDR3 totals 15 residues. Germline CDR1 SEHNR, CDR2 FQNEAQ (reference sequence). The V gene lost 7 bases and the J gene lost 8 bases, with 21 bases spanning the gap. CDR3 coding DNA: TGTGCCAGCACCGTAGTTCTCCCAAGTAGCGATGAGCAGTTCTTC. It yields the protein CASTVVLPSSDEQFF.

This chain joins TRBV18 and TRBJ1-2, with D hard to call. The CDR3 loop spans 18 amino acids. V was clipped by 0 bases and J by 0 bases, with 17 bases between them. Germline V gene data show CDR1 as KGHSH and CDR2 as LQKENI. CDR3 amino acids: CASSPPFLGSEANYGYTF. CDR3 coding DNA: TGTGCCAGCTCACCACCGTTTTTGGGTTCCGAAGCTAACTATGGCTACACCTTC. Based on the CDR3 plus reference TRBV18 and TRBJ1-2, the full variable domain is NAGVMQNPRHLVRRRGQEARLRCSPMKGHSHVYWYRQLPEEGLKFMVYLQKENIIDESGMPKERFSAEFPKEGPSILRIQQVVRGDSAAYFCASSPPFLGSEANYGYTFGSGTRLTVV.